The rows below give T cell receptor beta chains drawn from one sample of a study of response to subunit inactivated influenza vaccine. A single record per CDR3 protein comes from TCRdb applying MiXCR to the RT-PCR reads. This sample carries roughly 650,000 distinct CDR3 sequences, around 15% of them seen once, and the ten largest clones take 7.6%. The sample was PBMCs from blood, taken approximately 15 days before vaccination. The source is a man in his fifties or sixties who received an inactivated influenza vaccine. The CDR3 runs from the conserved cysteine through the conserved F or W. Each record gives: D gene, J gene, clone size, V gene, CDR3 protein, CDR3 DNA. A D gene is named only where the DNA matches it firmly. Clone size is given for some rows only: seen once, a few or many times, or a class if the clone is expanded.

TRBD2 | TRBJ2-1 | many | TRBV6-1 | CASRSGILSYNEQFF | TGTGCCAGCAGAAGCGGGATTCTCTCCTACAATGAGCAGTTCTTC
NA | TRBJ2-3 | many | TRBV18 | CASSPADTQYF | TGTGCCAGCTCACCCGCAGATACGCAGTATTTT
TRBD2 | TRBJ2-1 | many | TRBV2 | CASRKVAGSNEQFF | TGTGCCAGCAGGAAGGTAGCGGGGTCCAATGAGCAGTTCTTC
NA | TRBJ1-4 | NA | TRBV5-1 | CASSLQGMGTNEKLFF | TGCGCCAGCAGCCTACAGGGAATGGGAACTAATGAAAAACTGTTTTTT
TRBD1 | TRBJ2-1 | NA | TRBV7-8 | CASGTGVTQTAYNEQFF | TGTGCCAGCGGGACAGGTGTAACCCAGACCGCCTACAATGAGCAGTTCTTC
NA | TRBJ2-1 | NA | TRBV2 | CASTIEYNEQFF | TGTGCCAGCACAATAGAGTACAATGAGCAGTTCTTC
NA | TRBJ1-1 | NA | TRBV5-1 | CASSRGGIGGHTEAFF | TGCGCCAGCAGCCGAGGGGGGATTGGAGGGCACACTGAAGCTTTCTTT
NA | TRBJ1-5 | few | TRBV30 | CAWSPGVNQPQHF | TGTGCCTGGAGCCCAGGCGTCAATCAGCCCCAGCATTTT
NA | TRBJ2-7 | many | TRBV6-2/TRBV6-3 | CASSIDTYEQYF | TGTGCCAGCAGTATAGATACCTACGAGCAGTACTTC
NA | TRBJ2-5 | NA | TRBV5-1 | CASSLGIGEGETQYF | TGCGCCAGCAGCTTGGGTATTGGCGAGGGAGAGACCCAGTACTTC
NA | TRBJ2-5 | few | TRBV5-1 | CASSLTQGETQYF | TGCGCCAGCAGCTTGACTCAGGGGGAGACCCAGTACTTC
TRBD2 | TRBJ2-7 | NA | TRBV7-3 | CASSKLAGGYEQYF | TGTGCCAGCAGCAAACTAGCGGGAGGTTACGAGCAGTACTTC
TRBD1 | TRBJ2-7 | few | TRBV7-6 | CASSLEPPTGGQGEQYF | TGTGCCAGCAGCTTAGAACCCCCGACAGGGGGGCAAGGGGAGCAGTACTTC
NA | TRBJ2-5 | few | TRBV5-1 | CASSLVGSPQETQYF | TGCGCCAGCAGCTTGGTTGGTAGCCCCCAAGAGACCCAGTACTTC
TRBD1 | TRBJ2-7 | NA | TRBV28 | CASRGSGTGSYEQYF | TGTGCCAGCCGAGGCTCCGGGACAGGGAGCTACGAGCAGTACTTC
NA | TRBJ2-7 | few | TRBV6-1 | CASRPRRAGYEQYF | TGTGCCAGCAGACCCAGGAGGGCTGGCTACGAGCAGTACTTC
TRBD1 | TRBJ2-7 | few | TRBV5-1 | CASRDREYEQYF | TGCGCCAGCAGGGACAGGGAGTACGAGCAGTACTTC
NA | TRBJ2-6 | NA | TRBV4-3 | CASSQDPASGANVLTF | TGCGCCAGCAGCCAAGACCCTGCCTCTGGGGCCAACGTCCTGACTTTC
TRBD1 | TRBJ2-7 | few | TRBV7-9 | CASSQGQKDEQYF | TGTGCCAGCAGCCAGGGACAGAAGGACGAGCAGTACTTC
TRBD1 | TRBJ2-7 | NA | TRBV6-2/TRBV6-3 | CASDRGLNEQYF | TGTGCCAGCGACAGGGGGCTTAACGAGCAGTACTTC
NA | TRBJ1-1 | many | TRBV6-2/TRBV6-3 | CASSSPMNTEAFF | TGTGCCAGCAGTTCTCCGATGAACACTGAAGCTTTCTTT
TRBD1 | TRBJ2-7 | few | TRBV29-1 | CSVGEDRGNEQYF | TGCAGCGTTGGGGAGGACAGGGGCAACGAGCAGTACTTC
NA | TRBJ1-3 | few | TRBV4-1 | CASSQPAGGAPNTIYF | TGCGCCAGCAGCCAACCTGCGGGGGGAGCTCCAAACACCATATATTTT
TRBD1 | TRBJ2-3 | many | TRBV5-1 | CASSLGQGRGDTQYF | TGCGCCAGCAGCTTGGGACAGGGGAGAGGAGATACGCAGTATTTT
TRBD1 | TRBJ2-7 | few | TRBV5-6 | CASSVDRGYEQYF | TGTGCCAGCAGCGTAGACAGGGGCTACGAGCAGTACTTC
NA | TRBJ2-3 | NA | TRBV5-1 | CASSSLELPSTDTQYF | TGCGCCAGCAGCTCGCTTGAGTTGCCTAGCACAGATACGCAGTATTTT
TRBD1 | TRBJ2-7 | many | TRBV5-6 | CASSSTLRDSSYEQYF | TGTGCCAGCAGCTCCACTCTCAGGGACAGCTCCTACGAGCAGTACTTC
NA | TRBJ2-5 | few | TRBV29-1 | CSKGWGETQYF | TGCAGTAAGGGGTGGGGAGAGACCCAGTACTTC
TRBD2 | TRBJ2-3 | NA | TRBV5-1 | CASRGTSGATLDTQYF | TGCGCCAGCAGAGGGACTAGCGGGGCAACATTGGATACGCAGTATTTT
TRBD1 | TRBJ2-1 | few | TRBV28 | CASSLGSGTGGVWNEQFF | TGTGCCAGCAGTTTGGGCTCGGGGACAGGGGGCGTATGGAATGAGCAGTTCTTC
NA | TRBJ2-7 | many | TRBV29-1 | CSGGVGGEQYF | TGCAGCGGGGGAGTAGGGGGCGAGCAGTACTTC
TRBD2 | TRBJ2-1 | NA | TRBV5-1 | CASSFGTSGGSMMNEQFF | TGCGCCAGCAGTTTTGGTACTAGCGGGGGTTCAATGATGAATGAGCAGTTCTTC
NA | TRBJ2-1 | NA | TRBV6-2/TRBV6-3 | CASSYPPVRAREQFF | TGTGCCAGCAGTTACCCCCCCGTGAGGGCCCGCGAGCAGTTCTTC
NA | TRBJ1-6 | few | TRBV11-2 | CASSRPGTTGSPLHF | TGTGCCAGCAGCCGACCCGGGACTACGGGGTCACCCCTCCACTTT
NA | TRBJ2-7 | few | TRBV29-1 | CSVTRVGSSYEQYF | TGCAGCGTGACCAGGGTGGGGAGCTCCTACGAGCAGTACTTC
NA | TRBJ1-1 | NA | TRBV12-3/TRBV12-4 | CASITYRVSPEAFF | TGTGCCAGCATTACTTACAGGGTCTCTCCTGAAGCTTTCTTT
NA | TRBJ1-1 | few | TRBV7-2 | CASSLIMGAGTEAFF | TGTGCCAGCAGCTTAATCATGGGGGCAGGCACTGAAGCTTTCTTT
NA | TRBJ2-1 | NA | TRBV11-1 | CASSITPVNEQFF | TGTGCCAGCAGCATCACACCGGTCAATGAGCAGTTCTTC
TRBD2 | TRBJ2-7 | many | TRBV6-5 | CASSWASGGAAYEQYF | TGTGCCAGCAGTTGGGCTAGCGGGGGGGCCGCCTACGAGCAGTACTTC
TRBD1 | TRBJ2-3 | NA | TRBV7-9 | CASSYPLRGRRTDTQYF | TGTGCCAGCAGCTACCCGCTCAGGGGGCGTCGCACAGATACGCAGTATTTT
NA | TRBJ1-2 | NA | TRBV20-1 | CSAGNLGYGYTF | TGCAGTGCTGGAAATTTAGGTTATGGCTACACCTTC
TRBD2 | TRBJ2-7 | few | TRBV20-1 | CSARPGGPGEQYF | TGCAGTGCTAGACCGGGAGGGCCGGGGGAGCAGTACTTC
NA | TRBJ2-1 | NA | TRBV28 | CASSSPVIAELYNEQFF | TGTGCCAGCAGTTCCCCCGTTATAGCGGAGCTCTACAATGAGCAGTTCTTC
NA | TRBJ1-5 | NA | TRBV19 | CASSDGGNGNQPQHF | TGTGCCAGTAGTGATGGGGGGAACGGCAATCAGCCCCAGCATTTT
NA | TRBJ2-7 | NA | TRBV6-1 | CASSAASYEQYF | TGTGCCAGCAGCGCGGCGAGCTACGAGCAGTACTTC
NA | TRBJ2-2 | NA | TRBV10-3 | CAATFGTGELFF | TGTGCCGCGACCTTCGGCACCGGGGAGCTGTTTTTT
TRBD1 | TRBJ2-7 | few | TRBV7-9 | CASSSGLGQGTDEQYF | TGTGCCAGCAGCTCCGGCCTGGGACAGGGGACGGACGAGCAGTACTTC
NA | TRBJ2-1 | few | TRBV7-3 | CASSLSVGNKQFF | TGTGCCAGCAGCTTAAGCGTCGGGAATAAGCAGTTCTTC
NA | TRBJ2-3 | NA | TRBV12-3/TRBV12-4 | CASSWIASGGTDTQYF | TGTGCCAGCAGTTGGATAGCGAGTGGTGGCACAGATACGCAGTATTTT